This T cell receptor (beta chain) was obtained from a study of T cell responses to AZD1222 COVID-19 vaccine. In the study overall: Pooled samples include second doses given at about 4 or 12 weeks.

Study-wide points: Donors were chiefly white British, with a greater number of females, and clonal diversity was perhaps underestimated. Just a handful of AZD1222 recipients were seropositive at baseline. At 160-218 and 743-854, vaccine-associated CD4 TCRs were dominant, and they spanned spike.

Trimming removed 5 bases from V and 7 bases from J; junction bases left unmatched: 3. Per germline, CDR1 LNHDA and CDR2 SQIVND (reference sequence). The CDR3 loop spans 13 amino acids. Concerning this clone: Its antigen remains unknown.

Sequencing used immunoSEQ multiplex PCR; TCRdb keeps in-frame clones, though not all of them. Of fewer than 200,000 clones in the sample, about nine tenths were seen once. The chain joins TRBV19 to TRBJ2-2; TRBD2 agrees at 8 bases. The receptor was isolated from an adult in good health. The source was peripheral blood, collected on day 0 of AZD1222 vaccination. This chain's CDR3 is CASSPLAGGELFF. DNA of the CDR3: TGTGCCAGTAGTCCCCTAGCGGGCGGGGAGCTGTTTTTT.